This TCR beta chain appears in the sequencing data of a study of shared clonotypes between healthy human individuals. Study-wide results and limits: Represented diversity, genetic and exposure-history alike, was limited by few donors.

Assay: immunoSEQ multiplex PCR; the TCRdb copy retains only in-frame clones and omits some. The table records more than 900,000 clones, roughly 74% of them present only once. Points on this clone: Its matching antigen is unknown.

The CDR3 has 15 amino acids. V lost 4 bases to trimming and J lost 1 base; unmatched junction nucleotides: 4. The germline CDR1 and CDR2 sequences are SNHLY and FYNNEI. This clonotype was sampled from a man between 18 and 35 years old in good health. Some clones in this sample may be carry-over from other donors' samples. V is TRBV2 and J is TRBJ2-3; TRBD2 aligns across 8 bases. The sequenced sample was memory CD4+ T cells from PBMCs. Subset reported: CD45RA-negative fraction. Here the CDR3 reads CASSVLREGTDTQYF. The CDR3 DNA reads as TGTGCCAGCAGTGTCTTGCGGGAGGGCACAGATACGCAGTATTTT.